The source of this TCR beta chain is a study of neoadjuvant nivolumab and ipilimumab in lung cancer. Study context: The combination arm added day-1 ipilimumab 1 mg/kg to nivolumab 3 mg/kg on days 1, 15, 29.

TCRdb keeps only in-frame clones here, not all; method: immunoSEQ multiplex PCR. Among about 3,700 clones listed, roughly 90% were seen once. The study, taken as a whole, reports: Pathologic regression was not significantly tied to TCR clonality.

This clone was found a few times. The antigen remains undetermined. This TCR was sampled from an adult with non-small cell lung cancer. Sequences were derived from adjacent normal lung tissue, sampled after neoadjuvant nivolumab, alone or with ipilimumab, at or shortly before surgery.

CDR3 sequence: CASSEYGAGNYGYTF. The CDR3 DNA reads as TGTGCCAGCAGTGAATATGGGGCAGGGAATTATGGCTACACCTTC. The chain combines TRBV25-1 with TRBJ1-2; D may be TRBD1 (5 bases). Germline-derived CDR1 and CDR2 are MGHDK and SYGVNS. Trimming removed 0 bases from V and 5 bases from J, with 13 bases in between. The CDR3 has 15 residues.